This passage covers 25 T cell receptor beta chains from one sample sequenced in a study of graft-versus-host responses after intestinal transplantation. Sequencing was performed with immunoSEQ multiplex PCR; in TCRdb, only in-frame clones are kept and a portion is missing. The table includes 81,000 or so clones, approximately 95% detected once. These receptors lack a known antigen. Here the sequenced sample was unstimulated CD8+ T cells sorted from spleen or lymph node cells, taken before transplant. The receptors derive from a human donor who was the organ donor for an intestinal transplant.

This clone has only one observation. The chain has TRBV7-2 and TRBJ1-1; D unclear. V lost 5 bases, J lost 6 bases, and 13 bases lay in between. Germline assignment: CDR1 SGHTA and CDR2 FQGNSA. This CDR3 contains 13 residues. The CDR3 spells CASSPSVPSEAFF. The CDR3 region has the DNA TGTGCCAGCAGCCCCTCCGTTCCCTCTGAAGCTTTCTTT.

This rearrangement joins TRBV18 to TRBJ2-1, with 14 bases lining up with TRBD2. Germline lookup yields CDR1 KGHSH and CDR2 LQKENI. The CDR3 has 17 residues. The trim removed 3 bases at V and 7 bases at J, leaving 8 bases unmatched. CDR3 nucleotides: TGTGCCAGCTCACCGACCGAGTGGACTAGCGGGGGGAATGAGCAGTTCTTC. Translated: CASSPTEWTSGGNEQFF.

Notes on this clone: The identical CDR3 is also encoded by other nucleotide sequences in the sample. This rearrangement joins TRBV7-9 to TRBJ2-7, with 9 bases that match TRBD1. Germline loops: CDR1 SEHNR, CDR2 FQNEAQ (reference sequence). The ends lost 5 bases at V and 5 bases at J; junction bases unmatched: 4. The CDR3 is made up of 13 amino acids. CDR3 bases: TGTGCCAGCAGCCCTGGACAGGGGAACGAGCAGTACTTC. Protein product: CASSPGQGNEQYF.

V gene TRBV9 combines with J gene TRBJ2-7, with D perhaps TRBD1 (7 bases). This CDR3 comprises 15 residues. V was shortened by 7 bases and J by 3 bases, with 20 bases between the two germline ends. The germline CDR1 and CDR2 sequences are SGDLS and YYNGEE. In nucleotides, the CDR3 is TGTGCCAGCTCGGAAGCAGGGGGGCCCTTCTACGAGCAGTACTTC. Its protein is CASSEAGGPFYEQYF. Combining the CDR3 with reference TRBV9 and TRBJ2-7 gives the whole variable domain DSGVTQTPKHLITATGQRVTLRCSPRSGDLSVYWYQQSLDQGLQFLIQYYNGEERAKGNILERFSAQQFPDLHSELNLSSLELGDSALYFCASSEAGGPFYEQYFGPGTRLTVT.

V usage is TRBV11-2 and J usage is TRBJ2-7, with a weak D call TRBD2 (5 bases). Germline CDR1 SGHAT, CDR2 FQNNGV. This CDR3 spans 14 amino acids. V lost 2 bases and J 4 bases, leaving 12 bases between the germline ends. In DNA, the CDR3 is TGTGCCAGCAGCTTATTGGCGACGGGGTACGAGCAGTACTTC. It encodes CASSLLATGYEQYF.

This chain connects TRBV6-6 to TRBJ2-1; 10 bases are shared with TRBD2. Germline lookup yields CDR1 MNHNY and CDR2 SVGAGI (reference sequence). With 6 bases clipped from V and 9 bases from J, the junction kept 11 bases outside the gene matches. The CDR3 spans 15 residues. This CDR3 is CASSGSGGALSEQFF. CDR3 bases: TGTGCCAGCAGCGGAAGCGGGGGGGCCCTTAGTGAGCAGTTCTTC.

The chain carries TRBV19 and TRBJ2-1; 9 nucleotides align to TRBD2. V dropped 6 bases and J dropped 8; count of bases not matched to a gene: 11. This CDR3 spans 15 amino acids. Germline loops: CDR1 LNHDA, CDR2 SQIVND (reference sequence). The CDR3 DNA reads as TGTGCCAGTAGGGCTGCTAGCGGGGAATTCTATGAGCAGTTCTTC. This codes for CASRAASGEFYEQFF. The entire variable domain, with the rest obtained from reference TRBV19 and TRBJ2-1, is as follows: DGGITQSPKYLFRKEGQNVTLSCEQNLNHDAMYWYRQDPGQGLRLIYYSQIVNDFQKGDIAEGYSVSREKKESFPLTVTSAQKNPTAFYLCASRAASGEFYEQFFGPGTRLTVL.

The V gene is TRBV11-2, the J gene TRBJ1-1; D perhaps matches TRBD1 (6 bases). The germline V gene has CDR1 SGHAT and CDR2 FQNNGV. V dropped 5 bases and J dropped 5 bases, with 12 bases sitting between them. The CDR3 has 13 amino acids. CDR3 in DNA: TGTGCCAGCAGCCACTACAGGGATACTGAAGCTTTCTTT. Amino acid sequence: CASSHYRDTEAFF.

V usage is TRBV4-1 and J usage is TRBJ2-2; TRBD1 is a possible D gene (6 bases). Trimming stripped 4 bases from V and 3 bases from J, with 12 bases between. This CDR3 comprises 15 residues. Germline assignment: CDR1 MGHRA and CDR2 YSYEKL. CDR3 residues: CASSPIRQDTGELFF. DNA of the CDR3: TGCGCCAGCAGCCCTATTCGACAGGACACCGGGGAGCTGTTTTTT.

V gene TRBV28 combines with J gene TRBJ2-3; TRBD2 aligns across 7 bases. Germline trimming cut 6 bases from V and 0 bases from J; bases unmatched to any gene: 6. The CDR3 totals 15 residues. Germline-derived CDR1 and CDR2 are MDHEN and SYDVKM. The CDR3 DNA sequence: TGTGCCAGCAGCGGGACTATCCCAAGCACAGATACGCAGTATTTT. Amino acid sequence: CASSGTIPSTDTQYF.

This clone was found once. This chain joins TRBV23-1 and TRBJ1-1, with D hard to call. TRBV23-1 is an ORF, and what it does is uncertain. The CDR3 has 16 amino acids. Trimming stripped 0 bases from V and 2 bases from J, with 13 bases between. The CDR3 bases are TGCGCCAGCAGTCAATCGAAGGCCAGGCCCAACACTGAAGCTTTCTTT. Its translation is CASSQSKARPNTEAFF.

The chain combines TRBV30 with TRBJ1-4, with 8 nucleotides matching TRBD1. Germline assignment: CDR1 GTSNPN and CDR2 SVGIG (reference sequence). J gave up 8 bases and V 3 bases, and 14 bases lay outside the gene matches. The CDR3 sequence is 16 residues long. The CDR3: CAWSWRVVRDREKLFF. DNA for the CDR3: TGTGCCTGGAGCTGGCGTGTAGTTCGGGACAGGGAAAAACTGTTTTTT.

The rearrangement uses TRBV7-8 and TRBJ2-1, with D possibly being TRBD1 (6 bases). Germline V gene data show CDR1 as SGHVS and CDR2 as FQNEAQ. Trimming took 9 bases from V and 4 from J, leaving 10 bases between them. This CDR3 region has 12 residues. The CDR3 spells CASKGGYNEQFF. CDR3 DNA: TGTGCCAGTAAAGGGGGTTACAATGAGCAGTTCTTC.

The V gene is TRBV2, the J gene TRBJ2-1; possibly TRBD2 for D (6 bases). V was clipped by 6 bases and J by 1 base, with 16 bases between them. The CDR3 covers 16 residues. Germline V gene data show CDR1 as SNHLY and CDR2 as FYNNEI. CDR3 residues: CASSAGPRGSYNEQFF. The CDR3 region has the DNA TGTGCCAGCAGCGCGGGGCCTCGGGGATCCTACAATGAGCAGTTCTTC.

The chain has TRBV4-1 and TRBJ2-2, with D perhaps TRBD2 (5 bases). Trimming removed 9 bases at V and 4 bases at J, with 12 bases between. The CDR3 has 13 amino acids. Germline-derived CDR1 and CDR2 are MGHRA and YSYEKL. CDR3 sequence (DNA): TGCGCCAGGAGAGACGGGGTCACCGGGGAGCTGTTTTTT. This gives the protein CARRDGVTGELFF.

The rearrangement uses TRBV7-3 and TRBJ2-3, with TRBD2 identical over 7 bases. The CDR3 runs to 16 residues. With V trimmed by 4 bases and J by 4 bases, 11 bases remained unmatched. CDR1 SGHTA and CDR2 FQGTGA come from the germline V gene. CDR3 nucleotide sequence: TGTGCCAGCAGCTCGCCGGCGGGAGTAGGGCCAGATACGCAGTATTTT. It translates to CASSSPAGVGPDTQYF.

The V call is TRBV27, the J call TRBJ2-7; perhaps TRBD1 as D (6 bases). V lost 7 bases and J lost 5, with 15 bases in between. CDR3 length: 13 amino acids. Germline CDR1 is MNHEY and CDR2 is SMNVEV (reference sequence). CDR3 protein: CASTLQGSDEQYF. As DNA, the CDR3 is TGTGCCAGCACCCTACAGGGAAGCGACGAGCAGTACTTC.

The rearrangement links TRBV19 to TRBJ1-1, with D unclear. V was cut by 2 bases and J by 3 bases, with 13 bases left in between. The length of the CDR3 is 15 residues. Per germline, CDR1 LNHDA and CDR2 SQIVND (reference sequence). CDR3 in amino acids: CASSISTGWDTEAFF. The CDR3 nucleotides read TGTGCCAGTAGTATATCCACGGGGTGGGACACTGAAGCTTTCTTT.

J is TRBJ2-3 and V is TRBV28, with D unclear. The CDR3 has 14 amino acids. Germline lookup yields CDR1 MDHEN and CDR2 SYDVKM. V was clipped by 2 bases and J by 1 base, with 7 bases between them. The CDR3 DNA sequence: TGTGCCAGCAGTTTACCACTACGCACAGATACGCAGTATTTT. Translated: CASSLPLRTDTQYF.

The chain uses TRBV6-1 and TRBJ2-1, with unresolved D. Germline CDR1 reads MNHNS; CDR2 reads SASEGT. V was clipped by 0 bases and J by 4 bases, with 7 bases between them. This CDR3 contains 14 residues. The CDR3 region has the DNA TGTGCCAGCAGTGAAGCTAACAGTTACAATGAGCAGTTCTTC. As protein: CASSEANSYNEQFF.

This rearrangement joins TRBV11-3 to TRBJ2-1; 8 positions agree with TRBD1. The CDR3 is made up of 16 amino acids. V lost 4 bases, J lost 4 bases, and 9 bases stayed unmatched. Germline V lookup: CDR1 SGHNT, CDR2 YENEEA. CDR3 region: CASSSPPGQEYNEQFF. The CDR3 region has the DNA TGTGCCAGCAGCTCCCCCCCGGGACAGGAATACAATGAGCAGTTCTTC. Complete variable domain (other parts from reference TRBV11-3 and TRBJ2-1): EAGVVQSPRYKIIEKKQPVAFWCNPISGHNTLYWYLQNLGQGPELLIRYENEEAVDDSQLPKDRFSAERLKGVDSTLKIQPAELGDSAVYLCASSSPPGQEYNEQFFGPGTRLTVL.

The rearrangement links TRBV4-3 to TRBJ1-1; D is unclear. V was pared by 4 bases and J by 6 bases, with 27 bases between. This CDR3 contains 18 residues. CDR1 and CDR2 (germline): LGHNA, YSLEER. This CDR3 is CASSLSVGWPILDSEAFF. The CDR3 DNA follows: TGCGCCAGCAGCCTCTCTGTTGGTTGGCCGATCTTAGACTCTGAAGCTTTCTTT.

This chain connects TRBV11-2 to TRBJ2-1; possible D gene TRBD2, 5 bases. The CDR3 runs to 13 residues. Trimming shortened V by 5 bases and J by 5 bases, and 10 bases separated the two germline ends. CDR1 is SGHAT and CDR2 is FQNNGV in the germline V gene. CDR3 region: CASSPGFDNEQFF. CDR3 nucleotides: TGTGCCAGCAGCCCGGGATTTGACAATGAGCAGTTCTTC. The entire variable domain, with the rest obtained from reference TRBV11-2 and TRBJ2-1, is as follows: EAGVAQSPRYKIIEKRQSVAFWCNPISGHATLYWYQQILGQGPKLLIQFQNNGVVDDSQLPKDRFSAERLKGVDSTLKIQPAKLEDSAVYLCASSPGFDNEQFFGPGTRLTVL.

This clone is a singleton in its sample. V gene TRBV27 combines with J gene TRBJ1-1; 7 positions match TRBD1. In germline, CDR1 is MNHEY, CDR2 SMNVEV (reference sequence). J was trimmed by 8 bases and V by 3 bases; bases with no gene match: 9. The CDR3 spans 14 residues. CDR3 amino acids: CASSFGTATVEAFF. Here the CDR3 DNA reads TGTGCCAGCAGTTTTGGGACAGCGACGGTGGAAGCTTTCTTT.

V is TRBV10-3 and J is TRBJ2-1; TRBD2 matches 10 bases. CDR1 and CDR2 from the germline V gene are ENHRY and SYGVKD. V shed 4 bases, J shed 2 bases, and the junction held 5 bases outside the gene matches. This CDR3 is 16 amino acids long. Here the CDR3 DNA reads TGTGCCATCAGTGCCCGAGCGGGGGGGCCCTACAATGAGCAGTTCTTC. It encodes CAISARAGGPYNEQFF.